The clone carrying this TCR beta chain was recorded many times. No antigen is known for it. Of the isolated RNA, all was reverse transcribed, and so the sequenced material was expressed TCRB transcripts. Profiling relied on immunoSEQ multiplex PCR, and the TCRdb table lists in-frame clones only, not all of them. Of fewer than 400,000 clones listed, around 8.5% are singletons. The source of the sample is a study of beta chain features in type 1 diabetes. Findings and caveats of the study: Researchers report that Type 1 diabetes patients had moderately but significantly shorter TCRB CDR3s across all four CD4+ subsets.

Sorting gave populations that all exceeded 98% purity. Sequencing was carried out using central memory CD4+ T cells from blood. This sequence originates from a young man with type 1 diabetes.

The CDR3 DNA sequence: TGCGCCAGCGAGGAAATCAACTCAGGGGGCACTGAAGCTTTCTTT. Translation gives CASEEINSGGTEAFF. The chain couples TRBV5-1 to TRBJ1-1; 7 bases line up with TRBD1. V shed 7 bases, J shed 4 bases, and the junction held 13 bases outside the gene matches. CDR1 is SGHRS and CDR2 is YFSETQ in the germline V gene. The CDR3 consists of 15 residues.